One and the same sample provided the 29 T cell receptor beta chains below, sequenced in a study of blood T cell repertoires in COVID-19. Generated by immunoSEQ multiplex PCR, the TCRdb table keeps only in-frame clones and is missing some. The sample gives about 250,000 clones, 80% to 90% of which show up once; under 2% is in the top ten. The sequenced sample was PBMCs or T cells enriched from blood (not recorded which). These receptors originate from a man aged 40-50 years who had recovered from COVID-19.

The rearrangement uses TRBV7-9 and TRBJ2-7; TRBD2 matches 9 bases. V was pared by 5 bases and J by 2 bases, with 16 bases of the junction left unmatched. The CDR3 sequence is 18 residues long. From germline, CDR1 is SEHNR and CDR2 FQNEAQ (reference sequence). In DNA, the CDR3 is TGTGCCAGCAGCGTGGTGGCGGGAGGGCGCGTACCTACCTACGAGCAGTACTTC. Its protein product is CASSVVAGGRVPTYEQYF.

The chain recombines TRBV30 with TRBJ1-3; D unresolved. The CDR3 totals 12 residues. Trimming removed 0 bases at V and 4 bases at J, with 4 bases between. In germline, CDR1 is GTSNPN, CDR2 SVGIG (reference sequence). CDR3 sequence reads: CAWSVQGNTIYF. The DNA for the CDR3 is TGTGCCTGGAGTGTACAGGGAAACACCATATATTTT.

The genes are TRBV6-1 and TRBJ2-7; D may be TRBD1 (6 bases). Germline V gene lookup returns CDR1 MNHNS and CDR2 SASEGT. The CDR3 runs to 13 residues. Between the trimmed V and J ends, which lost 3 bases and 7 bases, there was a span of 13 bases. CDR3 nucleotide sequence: TGTGCCAGCAGTGAGGACAGCCGTCGTGAGCAGTACTTC. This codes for CASSEDSRREQYF.

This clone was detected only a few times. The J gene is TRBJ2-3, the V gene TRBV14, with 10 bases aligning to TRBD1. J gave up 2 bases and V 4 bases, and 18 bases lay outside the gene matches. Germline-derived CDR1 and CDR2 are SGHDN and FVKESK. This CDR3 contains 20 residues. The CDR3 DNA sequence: TGTGCCAGCAGCCCGAAGAGGGGGACAGGGGACCCTTGGAACACAGATACGCAGTATTTT. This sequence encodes CASSPKRGTGDPWNTDTQYF.

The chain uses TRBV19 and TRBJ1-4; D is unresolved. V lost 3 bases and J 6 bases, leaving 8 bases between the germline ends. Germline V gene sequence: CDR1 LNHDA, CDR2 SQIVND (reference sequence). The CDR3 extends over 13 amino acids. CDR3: CASSISLDEKLFF. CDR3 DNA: TGTGCCAGTAGTATCAGTCTCGATGAAAAACTGTTTTTT.

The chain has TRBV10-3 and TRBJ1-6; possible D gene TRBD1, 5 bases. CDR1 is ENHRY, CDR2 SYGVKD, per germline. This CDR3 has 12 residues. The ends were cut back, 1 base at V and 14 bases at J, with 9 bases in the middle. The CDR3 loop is CAISEWGEALHF. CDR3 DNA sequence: TGTGCCATCAGTGAGTGGGGGGAAGCCCTCCACTTT.

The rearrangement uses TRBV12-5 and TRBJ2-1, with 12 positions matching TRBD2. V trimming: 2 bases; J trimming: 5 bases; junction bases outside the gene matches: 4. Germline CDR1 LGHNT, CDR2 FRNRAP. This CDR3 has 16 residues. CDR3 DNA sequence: TGTGCTAGTGGTTTGACTCGACTAGCGGGGGACAATGAGCAGTTCTTC. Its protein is CASGLTRLAGDNEQFF.

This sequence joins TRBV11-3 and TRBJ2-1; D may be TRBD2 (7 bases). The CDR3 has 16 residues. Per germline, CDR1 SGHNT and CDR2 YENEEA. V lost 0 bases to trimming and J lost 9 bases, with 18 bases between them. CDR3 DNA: TGTGCCAGCAGCTTAGATTCGGAGGGAGGGGGTTTTGAGCAGTTCTTC. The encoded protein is CASSLDSEGGGFEQFF.

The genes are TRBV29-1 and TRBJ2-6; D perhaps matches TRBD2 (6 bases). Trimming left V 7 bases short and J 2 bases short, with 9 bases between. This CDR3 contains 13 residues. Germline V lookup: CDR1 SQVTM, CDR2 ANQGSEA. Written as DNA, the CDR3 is TGCAGCGGCGGGGAACCTGGGGCCAACGTCCTGACTTTC. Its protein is CSGGEPGANVLTF.

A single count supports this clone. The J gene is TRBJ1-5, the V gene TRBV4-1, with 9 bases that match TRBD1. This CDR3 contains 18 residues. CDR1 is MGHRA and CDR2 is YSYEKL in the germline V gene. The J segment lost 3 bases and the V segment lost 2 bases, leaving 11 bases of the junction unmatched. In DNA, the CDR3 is TGCGCCAGCAGCCAAATCCGGGACAGGGAGGGGCACAATCAGCCCCAGCATTTT. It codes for CASSQIRDREGHNQPQHF.

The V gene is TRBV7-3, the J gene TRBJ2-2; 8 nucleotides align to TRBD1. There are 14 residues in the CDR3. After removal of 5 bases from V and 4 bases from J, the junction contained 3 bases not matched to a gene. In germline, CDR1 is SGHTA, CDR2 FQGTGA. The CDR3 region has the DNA TGTGCCAGCAGCCGACAGGGGCCCACCGGGGAGCTGTTTTTT. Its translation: CASSRQGPTGELFF.

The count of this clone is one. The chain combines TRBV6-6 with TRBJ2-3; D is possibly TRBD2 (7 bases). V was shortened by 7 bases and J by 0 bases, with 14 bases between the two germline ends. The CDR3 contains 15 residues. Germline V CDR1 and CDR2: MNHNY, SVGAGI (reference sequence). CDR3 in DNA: TGTGCCAGCACCCGGGGGGCCGGGAGCACAGATACGCAGTATTTT. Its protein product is CASTRGAGSTDTQYF.

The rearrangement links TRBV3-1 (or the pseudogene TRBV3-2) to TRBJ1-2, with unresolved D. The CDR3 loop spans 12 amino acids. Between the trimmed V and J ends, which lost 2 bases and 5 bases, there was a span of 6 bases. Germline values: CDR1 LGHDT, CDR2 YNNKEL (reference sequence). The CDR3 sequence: CASSQTEYGYTF. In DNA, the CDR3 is TGTGCCAGCAGCCAAACTGAATATGGCTACACCTTC.

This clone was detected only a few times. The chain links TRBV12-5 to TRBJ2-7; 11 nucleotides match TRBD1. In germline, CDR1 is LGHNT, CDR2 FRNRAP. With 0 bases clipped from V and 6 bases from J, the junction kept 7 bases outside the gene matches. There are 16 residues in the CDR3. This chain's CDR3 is CASGLVMGQGESEQYF. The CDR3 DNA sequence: TGTGCTAGTGGTTTGGTAATGGGACAGGGGGAATCCGAGCAGTACTTC. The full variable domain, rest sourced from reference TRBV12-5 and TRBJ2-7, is DARVTQTPRHKVTEMGQEVTMRCQPILGHNTVFWYRQTMMQGLELLAYFRNRAPLDDSGMPKDRFSAEMPDATLATLKIQPSEPRDSAVYFCASGLVMGQGESEQYFGPGTRLTVT.

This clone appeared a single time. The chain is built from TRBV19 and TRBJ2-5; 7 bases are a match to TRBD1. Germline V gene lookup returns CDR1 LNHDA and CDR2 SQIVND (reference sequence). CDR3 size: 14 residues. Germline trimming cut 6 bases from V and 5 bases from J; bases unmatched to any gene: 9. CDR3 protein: CASRPGQLGETQYF. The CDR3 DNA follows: TGTGCCAGTAGGCCGGGACAGCTAGGGGAGACCCAGTACTTC. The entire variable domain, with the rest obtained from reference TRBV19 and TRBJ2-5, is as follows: DGGITQSPKYLFRKEGQNVTLSCEQNLNHDAMYWYRQDPGQGLRLIYYSQIVNDFQKGDIAEGYSVSREKKESFPLTVTSAQKNPTAFYLCASRPGQLGETQYFGPGTRLLVL.

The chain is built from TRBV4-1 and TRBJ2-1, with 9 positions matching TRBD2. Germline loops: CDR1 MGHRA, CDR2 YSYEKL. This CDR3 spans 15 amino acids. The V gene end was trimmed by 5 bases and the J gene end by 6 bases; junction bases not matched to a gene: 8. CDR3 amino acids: CASSARGLAINEQFF. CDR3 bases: TGCGCCAGCAGCGCGCGGGGACTAGCTATCAATGAGCAGTTCTTC.

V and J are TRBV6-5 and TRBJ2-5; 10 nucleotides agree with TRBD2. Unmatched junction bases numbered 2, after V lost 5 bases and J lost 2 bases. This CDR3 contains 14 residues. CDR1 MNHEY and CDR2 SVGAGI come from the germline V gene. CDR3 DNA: TGTGCCAGCAGTAGCGGGGGGGAACAAGAGACCCAGTACTTC. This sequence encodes CASSSGGEQETQYF.

The CDR3 here is CAISDGETQYF. DNA for the CDR3: TGTGCCATCAGTGACGGTGAGACCCAGTACTTC. This chain uses TRBV10-3 with TRBJ2-5, with D hard to call. CDR3 length: 11 residues. Trimming pared 3 bases from V and 5 bases from J, leaving 4 bases between. Germline lookup yields CDR1 ENHRY and CDR2 SYGVKD.

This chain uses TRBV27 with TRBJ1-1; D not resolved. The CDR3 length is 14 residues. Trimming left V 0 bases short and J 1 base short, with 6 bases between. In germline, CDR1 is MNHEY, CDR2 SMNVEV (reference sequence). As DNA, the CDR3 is TGTGCCAGCAGTTTATCTGGCTCGAACACTGAAGCTTTCTTT. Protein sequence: CASSLSGSNTEAFF.

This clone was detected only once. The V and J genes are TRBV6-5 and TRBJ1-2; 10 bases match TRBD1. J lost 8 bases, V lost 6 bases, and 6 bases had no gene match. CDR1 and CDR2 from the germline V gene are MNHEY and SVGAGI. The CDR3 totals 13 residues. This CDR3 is CASRLTGGLGYTF. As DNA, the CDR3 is TGTGCCAGCAGACTGACAGGGGGCCTGGGCTACACCTTC.

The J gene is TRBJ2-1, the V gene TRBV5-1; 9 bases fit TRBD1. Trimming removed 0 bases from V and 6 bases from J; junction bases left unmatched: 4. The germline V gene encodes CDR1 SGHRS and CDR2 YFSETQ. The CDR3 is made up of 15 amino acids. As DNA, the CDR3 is TGCGCCAGCAGCTTGGAGGGACAGGGATCCAATGAGCAGTTCTTC. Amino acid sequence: CASSLEGQGSNEQFF.

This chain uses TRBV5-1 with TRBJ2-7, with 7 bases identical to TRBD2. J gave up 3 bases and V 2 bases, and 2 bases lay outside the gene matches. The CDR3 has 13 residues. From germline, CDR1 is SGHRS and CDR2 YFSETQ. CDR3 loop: CASSFPSGYEQYF. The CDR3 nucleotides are TGCGCCAGCAGCTTTCCTAGCGGCTACGAGCAGTACTTC. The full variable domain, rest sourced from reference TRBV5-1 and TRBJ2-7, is KAGVTQTPRYLIKTRGQQVTLSCSPISGHRSVSWYQQTPGQGLQFLFEYFSETQRNKGNFPGRFSGRQFSNSRSEMNVSTLELGDSALYLCASSFPSGYEQYFGPGTRLTVT.

The CDR3 region is CASRDQGINGGYTF. CDR3 bases: TGCGCCAGCAGAGACCAGGGAATCAATGGCGGCTACACCTTC. The rearrangement links TRBV5-1 to TRBJ1-2; D perhaps matches TRBD1 (5 bases). Germline assignment: CDR1 SGHRS and CDR2 YFSETQ. Trimming removed 5 bases from V and 8 bases from J, with 19 bases in between. The CDR3 runs to 14 residues.

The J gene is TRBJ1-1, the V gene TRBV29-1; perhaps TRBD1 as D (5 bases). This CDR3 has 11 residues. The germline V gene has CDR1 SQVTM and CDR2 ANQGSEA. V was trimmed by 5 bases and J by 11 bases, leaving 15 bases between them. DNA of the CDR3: TGCAGCGTTTCGACAGAGGTCGATGCTTTCTTT. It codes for CSVSTEVDAFF. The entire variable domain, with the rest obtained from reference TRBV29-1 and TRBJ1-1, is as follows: SAVISQKPSRDICQRGTSLTIQCQVDSQVTMMFWYRQQPGQSLTLIATANQGSEATYESGFVIDKFPISRPNLTFSTLTVSNMSPEDSSIYLCSVSTEVDAFFGQGTRLTVV.

CDR3: CAWSTGRGGATNEKLFF. CDR3 sequence (DNA): TGTGCCTGGAGTACGGGGCGGGGAGGAGCAACTAATGAAAAACTGTTTTTT. J is TRBJ1-4 and V is TRBV30, with a weak D call TRBD1 (5 bases). Germline V gene data show CDR1 as GTSNPN and CDR2 as SVGIG (reference sequence). The germline V and J ends were trimmed by 2 bases and 0 bases, with 16 bases remaining between them. This CDR3 has 17 amino acids.

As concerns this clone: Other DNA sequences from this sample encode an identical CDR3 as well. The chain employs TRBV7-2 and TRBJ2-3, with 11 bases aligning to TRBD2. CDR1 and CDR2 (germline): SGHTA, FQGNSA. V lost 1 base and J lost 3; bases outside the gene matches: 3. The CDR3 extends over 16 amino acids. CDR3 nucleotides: TGTGCCAGCAGCTTAGGTGCTAGCGGGGGGACAGATACGCAGTATTTT. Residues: CASSLGASGGTDTQYF.

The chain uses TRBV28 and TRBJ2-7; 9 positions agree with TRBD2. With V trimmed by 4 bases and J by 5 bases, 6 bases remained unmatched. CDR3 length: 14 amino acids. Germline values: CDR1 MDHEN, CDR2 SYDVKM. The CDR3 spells CASSSTSGLDEQYF. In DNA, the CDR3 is TGTGCCAGCAGTTCGACTAGCGGCTTAGACGAGCAGTACTTC.

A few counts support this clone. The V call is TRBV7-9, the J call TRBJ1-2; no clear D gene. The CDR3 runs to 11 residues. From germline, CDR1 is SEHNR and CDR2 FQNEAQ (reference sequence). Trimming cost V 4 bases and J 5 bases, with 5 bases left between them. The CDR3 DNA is TGTGCCAGCAGCTCCTATTATGGCTACACCTTC. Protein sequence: CASSSYYGYTF.

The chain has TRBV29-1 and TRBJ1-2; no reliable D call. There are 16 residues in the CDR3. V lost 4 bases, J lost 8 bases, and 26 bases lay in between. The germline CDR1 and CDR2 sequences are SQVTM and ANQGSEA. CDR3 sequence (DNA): TGCAGCGTTGTCCTGTCAGGACGAACGGCTACTAGGGGCTACACCTTC. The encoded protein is CSVVLSGRTATRGYTF.